This T cell receptor beta chain was recovered during a study of T-cell memory formation after mild COVID-19 (TCRdb year 2021). Background on the whole study: TCR sequence clusters from the two donors were found to be largely donor specific. T-cell clones expanding and contracting after mild COVID-19 in a couple of donors were tracked by longitudinal TCRalpha and TCRbeta repertoire sequencing. Two young, previously healthy adult volunteers made up the cohort, one male and one female.

A remark on this clonotype: No antigen is known for it. Base qualities were left out, and no much larger clone turns up one base away.

Ficoll-Paque density gradient centrifugation was used to isolate PBMCs. General conclusions and limits of the study: From day 15 to 85, contracting clones showed balanced CD4/CD8 phenotypes, whereas a second wave of clones that expanded from day 15 to 37 leaned towards CD4+. Contracting CD4+ clones appeared mostly in the CM and EM memory subsets, whereas CD8+ clones were enriched in EMRA. Some responding clones were detected in pre-infection memory, suggesting pre-existing cross-reactive memory T cells joined the SARS-CoV-2 response. The study included only a couple of mild cases, and larger cohorts that include severe cases with pre-infection samples were judged to be necessary. The second-wave clones that peaked on day 37 were not confirmed to be SARS-CoV-2 specific.

CDR1 and CDR2 are drawn from the germline V gene: SGHAT, FQNNGV. Spanning cysteine to phenylalanine, the CDR3 consists of 15 amino acids. Left in the record is the CDR3 DNA by itself, 45 bases read in frame from the first base. The junction carries 17 bases between V and J, which are trimmed by 5 bases and 6 bases respectively. The sample was run on an Illumina NovaSeq 6000. cDNA libraries for TCRalpha and TCRbeta were prepared by 5'RACE using constant-segment primers, with sample barcodes and unique molecular identifiers added. Trizol reagent was used to extract RNA from every sample. The libraries were amplified in two PCR steps, and the second step added a second sample barcode and Illumina TruSeq adapters. Sequencing of the libraries was done on an Illumina NovaSeq, producing 2 x 150 bp paired-end reads. In the authors' own workflow: The reads were demultiplexed and collapsed into UMI-guided consensus sequences using migec v1.2.7. Using mixcr v2.1.11, UMI consensuses were aligned to TRA and TRB V and J templates and then assembled into clonotypes. Clonotypes were classified as expanded or contracted when called significant by both edgeR and NoisET, with noise models trained on biological replicates. edgeR calls used a false discovery rate-adjusted p below 0.01 and a log2 fold-change threshold of 1. As an exploratory analysis of dynamics, max-normalized trajectories of the 1000 most abundant clonotypes were examined by PCA with hierarchical clustering. Each responding clone was given a CD4 or CD8 phenotype based on the CD4+ and CD8+ repertoires, which had been sequenced separately. The public reads were run again by TCRdb, first through fastp at Q25 and then through MiXCR, and only productive beta chains were kept. Rows are unified per CDR3 protein, each entry keeping the most common DNA and genes. Here the V and J calls rest on TCRdb's processing, not on the authors' analysis. This sample is represented by approximately 260,000 distinct CDR3 sequences; 16% of them were singletons. The ten most abundant clones make up roughly 22% of the sample.

The sequenced sample was PBMCs or a T cell subset sorted from them (not recorded which). The sequence is built from TRBV11-2 and TRBJ1-3, with a tentative D gene TRBD1 over 6 matching bases. The origin of this receptor is a young man who had mild COVID-19 (a few samples of this study predate the infection). The sample titles of this study are shuffled in the database, so cell type and time point are left out; the donor was told from shared clones. CDR3 sequence: CASSTQWGGENTIYF. The nucleotide sequence reads as follows: TGTGCCAGCAGCACACAGTGGGGGGGCGAAAACACCATATATTTT.